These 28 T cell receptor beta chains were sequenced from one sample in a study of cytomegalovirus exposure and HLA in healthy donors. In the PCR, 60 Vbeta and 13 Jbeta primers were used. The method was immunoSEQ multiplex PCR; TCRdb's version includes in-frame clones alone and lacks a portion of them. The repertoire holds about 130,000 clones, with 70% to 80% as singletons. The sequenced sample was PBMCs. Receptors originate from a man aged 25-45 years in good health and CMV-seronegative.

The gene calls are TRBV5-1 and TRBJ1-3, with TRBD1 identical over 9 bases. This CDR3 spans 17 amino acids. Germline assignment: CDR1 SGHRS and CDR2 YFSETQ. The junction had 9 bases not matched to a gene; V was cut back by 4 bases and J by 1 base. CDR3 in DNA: TGCGCCAGCAGCCACCGGACAGGGGAGGGTTCTGGAAACACCATATATTTT. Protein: CASSHRTGEGSGNTIYF.

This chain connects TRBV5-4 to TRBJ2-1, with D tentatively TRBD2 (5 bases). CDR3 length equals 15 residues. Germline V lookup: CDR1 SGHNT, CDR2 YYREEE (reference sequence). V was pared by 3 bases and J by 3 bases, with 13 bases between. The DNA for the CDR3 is TGTGCCAGCAGCTCCAAAAGCGGTATCTACAATGAGCAGTTCTTC. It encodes CASSSKSGIYNEQFF.

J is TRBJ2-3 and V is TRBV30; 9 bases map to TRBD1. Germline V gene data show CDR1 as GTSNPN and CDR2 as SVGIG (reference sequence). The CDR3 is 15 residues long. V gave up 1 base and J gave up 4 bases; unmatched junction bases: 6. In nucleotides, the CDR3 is TGTGCCTGGAGTGCATCGGGACAGGGTCCAGATACGCAGTATTTT. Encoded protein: CAWSASGQGPDTQYF.

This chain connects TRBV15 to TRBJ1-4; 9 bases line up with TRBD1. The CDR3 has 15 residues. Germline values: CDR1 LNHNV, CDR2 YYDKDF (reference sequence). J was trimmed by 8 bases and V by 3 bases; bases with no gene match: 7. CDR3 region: CATSRETGGGEKLFF. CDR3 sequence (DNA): TGTGCCACCAGCAGGGAGACAGGGGGTGGCGAAAAACTGTTTTTT. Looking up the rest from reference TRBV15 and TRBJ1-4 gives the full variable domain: DAMVIQNPRYQVTQFGKPVTLSCSQTLNHNVMYWYQQKSSQAPKLLFHYYDKDFNNEADTPDNFQSRRPNTSFCFLDIRSPGLGDTAMYLCATSRETGGGEKLFFGSGTQLSVL.

As DNA, the CDR3 is TGCGCCAGCAGCTTGCGTGCGGGTTTAAACACTGAAGCTTTCTTT. Its translation: CASSLRAGLNTEAFF. The chain carries TRBV5-1 and TRBJ1-1; the D is unclear. Trimming removed 1 base at V and 2 bases at J, with 12 bases between. CDR1 is SGHRS, CDR2 YFSETQ, per germline. CDR3 length equals 15 residues. Filled out from reference TRBV5-1 and TRBJ1-1, the complete variable domain reads KAGVTQTPRYLIKTRGQQVTLSCSPISGHRSVSWYQQTPGQGLQFLFEYFSETQRNKGNFPGRFSGRQFSNSRSEMNVSTLELGDSALYLCASSLRAGLNTEAFFGQGTRLTVV.

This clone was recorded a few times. CDR3 amino acids: CASSQDSYRRDTQYF. CDR3 nucleotides: TGTGCCAGCTCACAAGACAGTTACCGTAGAGATACGCAGTATTTT. The chain recombines TRBV18 with TRBJ2-3, with D perhaps TRBD1 (5 bases). Germline loops: CDR1 KGHSH, CDR2 LQKENI. V lost 4 bases and J 5 bases, leaving 16 bases between the germline ends. The CDR3 length is 15 residues.

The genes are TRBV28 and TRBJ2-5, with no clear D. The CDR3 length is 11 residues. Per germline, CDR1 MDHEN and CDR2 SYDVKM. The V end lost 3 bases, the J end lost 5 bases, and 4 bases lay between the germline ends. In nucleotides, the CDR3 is TGTGCCAGCAGTTTCGAGGAGACCCAGTACTTC. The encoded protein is CASSFEETQYF.

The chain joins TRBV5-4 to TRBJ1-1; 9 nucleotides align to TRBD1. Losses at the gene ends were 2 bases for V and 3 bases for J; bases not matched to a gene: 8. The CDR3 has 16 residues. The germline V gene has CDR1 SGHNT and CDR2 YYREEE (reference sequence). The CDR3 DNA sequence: TGTGCCAGCAGCTTTTGGCTCACAGGGGGCTACACTGAAGCTTTCTTT. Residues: CASSFWLTGGYTEAFF.

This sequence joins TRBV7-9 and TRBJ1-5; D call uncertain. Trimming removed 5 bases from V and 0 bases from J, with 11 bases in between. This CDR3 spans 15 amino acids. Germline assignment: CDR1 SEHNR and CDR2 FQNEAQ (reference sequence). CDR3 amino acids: CASSNTTGSNQPQHF. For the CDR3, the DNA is TGTGCCAGCAGCAACACGACGGGTAGCAATCAGCCCCAGCATTTT. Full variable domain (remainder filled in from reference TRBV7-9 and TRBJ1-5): DTGVSQNPRHKITKRGQNVTFRCDPISEHNRLYWYRQTLGQGPEFLTYFQNEAQLEKSRLLSDRFSAERPKGSFSTLEIQRTEQGDSAMYLCASSNTTGSNQPQHFGDGTRLSIL.

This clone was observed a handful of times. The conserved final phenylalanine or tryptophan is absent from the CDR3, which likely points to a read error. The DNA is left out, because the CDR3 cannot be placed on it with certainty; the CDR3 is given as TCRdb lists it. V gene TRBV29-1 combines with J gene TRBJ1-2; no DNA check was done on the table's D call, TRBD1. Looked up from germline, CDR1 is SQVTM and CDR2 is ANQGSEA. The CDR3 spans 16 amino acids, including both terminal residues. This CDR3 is CSVVVAPGQGVPGYTV.

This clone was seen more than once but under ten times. The CDR3 reads CASSFDGQQHNEQFF. CDR3 in DNA: TGTGCCAGCAGCTTTGACGGACAGCAGCACAATGAGCAGTTCTTC. The V call is TRBV7-8, the J call TRBJ2-1, with D perhaps matching TRBD1 (6 bases). The CDR3 has 15 residues. V was trimmed by 3 bases and J by 5 bases, leaving 14 bases between them. Germline CDR1 is SGHVS and CDR2 is FQNEAQ.

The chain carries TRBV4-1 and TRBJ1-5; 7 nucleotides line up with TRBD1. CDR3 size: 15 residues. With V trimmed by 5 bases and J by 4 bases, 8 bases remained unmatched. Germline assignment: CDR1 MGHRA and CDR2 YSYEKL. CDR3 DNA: TGCGCCAGCAGCTACCGGGACAGCCGAAATCAGCCCCAGCATTTT. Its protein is CASSYRDSRNQPQHF.

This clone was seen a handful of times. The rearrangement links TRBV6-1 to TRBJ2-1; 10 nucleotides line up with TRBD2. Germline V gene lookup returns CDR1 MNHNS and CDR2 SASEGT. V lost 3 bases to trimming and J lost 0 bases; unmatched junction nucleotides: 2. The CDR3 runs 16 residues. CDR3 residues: CASSDLAGVSYNEQFF. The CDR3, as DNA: TGTGCCAGCAGTGACCTAGCGGGAGTCTCCTACAATGAGCAGTTCTTC.

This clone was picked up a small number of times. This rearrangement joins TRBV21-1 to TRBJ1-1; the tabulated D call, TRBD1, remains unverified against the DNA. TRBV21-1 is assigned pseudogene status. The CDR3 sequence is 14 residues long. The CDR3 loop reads CASYRQGTNTEAFF. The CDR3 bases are TGTGCCAGCTATCGACAGGGAACGAACACTGAAGCTTTCTTT.

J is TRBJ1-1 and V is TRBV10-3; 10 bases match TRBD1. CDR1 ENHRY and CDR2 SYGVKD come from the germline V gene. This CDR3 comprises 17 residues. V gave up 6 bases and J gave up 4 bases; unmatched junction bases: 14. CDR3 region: CAIRPPGTGEGGTEAFF. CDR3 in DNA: TGTGCCATCAGACCCCCCGGGACAGGGGAAGGGGGCACTGAAGCTTTCTTT.

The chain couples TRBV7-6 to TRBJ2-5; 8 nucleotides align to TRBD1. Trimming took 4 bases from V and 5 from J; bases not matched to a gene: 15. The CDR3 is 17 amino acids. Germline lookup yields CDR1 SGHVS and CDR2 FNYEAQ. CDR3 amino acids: CASSSRPPLDRDETQYF. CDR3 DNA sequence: TGTGCCAGCAGCTCCCGGCCCCCCTTGGACAGGGACGAGACCCAGTACTTC.

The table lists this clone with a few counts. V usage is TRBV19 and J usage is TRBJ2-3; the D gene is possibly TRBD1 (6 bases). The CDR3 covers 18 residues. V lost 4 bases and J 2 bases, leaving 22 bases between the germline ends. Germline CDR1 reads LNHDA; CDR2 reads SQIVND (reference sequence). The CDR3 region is CASSTGVAQNRDTDTQYF. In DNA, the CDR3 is TGTGCCAGTAGTACAGGGGTCGCCCAAAACCGAGACACAGATACGCAGTATTTT.

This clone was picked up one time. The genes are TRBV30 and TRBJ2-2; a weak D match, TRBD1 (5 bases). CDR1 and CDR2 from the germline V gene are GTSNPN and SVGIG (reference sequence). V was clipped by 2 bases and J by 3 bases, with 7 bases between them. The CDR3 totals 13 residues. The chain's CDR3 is CAWSQGDTGELFF. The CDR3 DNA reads TGTGCCTGGAGTCAAGGGGACACCGGGGAGCTGTTTTTT.

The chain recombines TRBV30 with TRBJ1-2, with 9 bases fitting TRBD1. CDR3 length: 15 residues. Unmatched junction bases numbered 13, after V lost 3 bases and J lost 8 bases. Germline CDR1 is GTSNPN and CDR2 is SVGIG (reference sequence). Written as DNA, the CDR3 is TGTGCCTGGAGCGTTGCTACAGGGGGCGCGGGGGGCTACACCTTC. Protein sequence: CAWSVATGGAGGYTF.

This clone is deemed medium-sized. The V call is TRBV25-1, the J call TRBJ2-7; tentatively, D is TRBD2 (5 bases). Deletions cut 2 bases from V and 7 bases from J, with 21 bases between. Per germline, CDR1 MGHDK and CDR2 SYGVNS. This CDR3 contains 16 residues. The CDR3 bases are TGTGCCAGCAGTGAACTTTCCACGGGCCCTCCGGGGGAGCAGTACTTC. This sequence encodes CASSELSTGPPGEQYF.

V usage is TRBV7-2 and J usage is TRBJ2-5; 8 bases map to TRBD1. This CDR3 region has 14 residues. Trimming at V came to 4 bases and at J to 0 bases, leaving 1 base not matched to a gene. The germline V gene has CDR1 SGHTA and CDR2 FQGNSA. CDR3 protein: CASSSQGDQETQYF. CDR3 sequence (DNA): TGTGCCAGCAGCTCACAGGGGGACCAAGAGACCCAGTACTTC.

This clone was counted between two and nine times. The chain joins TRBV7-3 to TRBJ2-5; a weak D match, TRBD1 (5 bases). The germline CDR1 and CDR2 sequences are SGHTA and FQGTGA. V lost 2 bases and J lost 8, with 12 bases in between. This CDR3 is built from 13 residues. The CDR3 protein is CASSLQQGSTQYF. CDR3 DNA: TGTGCCAGCAGCTTACAGCAGGGCTCTACCCAGTACTTC.

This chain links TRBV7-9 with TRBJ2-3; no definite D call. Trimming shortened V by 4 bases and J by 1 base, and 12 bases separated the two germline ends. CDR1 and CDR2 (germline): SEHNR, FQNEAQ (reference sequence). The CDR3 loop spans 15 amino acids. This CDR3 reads CASSYVLTGTDTQYF. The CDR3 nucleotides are TGTGCCAGCAGCTACGTCCTCACGGGCACAGATACGCAGTATTTT.

CDR3: CGDSHYEQYF. CDR3 in DNA: TGTGGGGACAGCCACTACGAGCAGTACTTC. The J gene is TRBJ2-7, the V gene TRBV18; 7 bases line up with TRBD1. This CDR3 comprises 10 residues. Germline V gives CDR1 KGHSH, CDR2 LQKENI.

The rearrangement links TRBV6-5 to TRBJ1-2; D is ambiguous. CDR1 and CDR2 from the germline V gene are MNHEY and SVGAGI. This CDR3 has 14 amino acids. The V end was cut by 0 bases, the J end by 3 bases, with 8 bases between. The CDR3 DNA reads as TGTGCCAGCAGTTACTCGAATAGCGACTATGGCTACACCTTC. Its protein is CASSYSNSDYGYTF.

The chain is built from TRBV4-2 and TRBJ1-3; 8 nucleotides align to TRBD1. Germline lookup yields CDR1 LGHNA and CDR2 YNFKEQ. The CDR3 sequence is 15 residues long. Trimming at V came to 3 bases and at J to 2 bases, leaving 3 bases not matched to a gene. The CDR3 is CASSQMTGAGNTIYF. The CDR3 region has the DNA TGTGCCAGCAGCCAGATGACAGGGGCTGGAAACACCATATATTTT.

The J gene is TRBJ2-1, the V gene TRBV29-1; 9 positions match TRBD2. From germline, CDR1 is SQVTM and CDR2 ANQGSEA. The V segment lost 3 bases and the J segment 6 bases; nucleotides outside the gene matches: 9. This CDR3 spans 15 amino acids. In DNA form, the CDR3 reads TGCAGCGTTGAGGTCGCTAGCGGGATTGTCAATGAGCAGTTCTTC. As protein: CSVEVASGIVNEQFF.

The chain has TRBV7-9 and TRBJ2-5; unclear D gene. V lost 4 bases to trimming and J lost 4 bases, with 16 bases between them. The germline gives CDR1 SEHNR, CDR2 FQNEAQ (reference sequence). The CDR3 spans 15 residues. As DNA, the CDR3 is TGTGCCAGCAGCTCACCCGAAGGAGTAGGAGAGACCCAGTACTTC. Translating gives CASSSPEGVGETQYF.